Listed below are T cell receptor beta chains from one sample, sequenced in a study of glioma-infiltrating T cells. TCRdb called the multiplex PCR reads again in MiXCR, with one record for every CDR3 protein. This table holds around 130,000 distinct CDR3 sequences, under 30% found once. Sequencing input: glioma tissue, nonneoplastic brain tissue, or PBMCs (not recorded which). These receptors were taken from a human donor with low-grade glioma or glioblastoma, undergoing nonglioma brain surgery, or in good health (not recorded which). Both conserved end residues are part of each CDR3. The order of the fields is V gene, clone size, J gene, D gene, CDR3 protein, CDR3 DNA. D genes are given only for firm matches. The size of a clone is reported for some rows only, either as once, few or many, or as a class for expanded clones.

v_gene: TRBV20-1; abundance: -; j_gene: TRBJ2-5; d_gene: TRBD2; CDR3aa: CSAEPGLEGEAQYF; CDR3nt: TGCAGTGCGGAACCGGGACTAGAAGGCGAGGCCCAGTACTTC
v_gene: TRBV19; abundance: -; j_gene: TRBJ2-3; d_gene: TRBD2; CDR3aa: CASMRAGAADTQYF; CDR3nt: TGTGCCAGTATGAGAGCGGGGGCCGCAGATACGCAGTATTTT
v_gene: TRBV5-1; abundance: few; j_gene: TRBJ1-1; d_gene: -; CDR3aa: CASSAGLLGGTEAFF; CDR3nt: TGCGCCAGCAGCGCGGGACTCCTGGGGGGCACTGAAGCTTTCTTT
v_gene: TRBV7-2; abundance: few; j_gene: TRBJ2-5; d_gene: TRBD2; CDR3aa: CASSFPGTSDMETQYF; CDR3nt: TGTGCCAGCAGCTTCCCCGGGACTAGCGATATGGAGACCCAGTACTTC
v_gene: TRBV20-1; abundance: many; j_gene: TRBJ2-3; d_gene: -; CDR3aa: CSASQGFGTDTQYF; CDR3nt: TGCAGTGCTAGTCAGGGTTTTGGCACAGATACGCAGTATTTT
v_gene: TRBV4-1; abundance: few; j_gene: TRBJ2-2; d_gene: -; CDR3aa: CASSQEIPVILTGELFF; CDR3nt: TGCGCCAGCAGCCAAGAAATTCCAGTAATCCTCACCGGGGAGCTGTTTTTT
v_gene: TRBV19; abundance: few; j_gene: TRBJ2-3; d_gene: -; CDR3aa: CASSEPPAHTQYF; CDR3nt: TGTGCCAGTAGTGAGCCCCCGGCTCATACGCAGTATTTT
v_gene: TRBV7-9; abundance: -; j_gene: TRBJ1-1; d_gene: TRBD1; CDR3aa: CASGEQGEGTEAFF; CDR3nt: TGTGCCAGCGGAGAACAGGGGGAAGGCACTGAAGCTTTCTTT
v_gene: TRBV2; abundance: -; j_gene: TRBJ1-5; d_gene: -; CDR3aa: CASNENLVGLRNNQPQHF; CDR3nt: TGTGCCAGCAATGAGAATCTAGTTGGCCTAAGGAACAATCAGCCCCAGCATTTT
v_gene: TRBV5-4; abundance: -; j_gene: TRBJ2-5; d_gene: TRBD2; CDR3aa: CASSREGQETQYF; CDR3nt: TGTGCCAGCAGCCGGGAGGGCCAAGAGACCCAGTACTTC
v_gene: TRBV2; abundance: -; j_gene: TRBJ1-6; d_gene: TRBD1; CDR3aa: CASSELSGGRNSPLHF; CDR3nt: TGTGCCAGCAGTGAATTGTCAGGGGGAAGGAATTCACCCCTCCACTTT
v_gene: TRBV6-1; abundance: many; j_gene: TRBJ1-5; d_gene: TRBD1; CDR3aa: CAISGQGRSNQPQHF; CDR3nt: TGTGCCATCAGTGGACAGGGAAGGAGCAATCAGCCCCAGCATTTT
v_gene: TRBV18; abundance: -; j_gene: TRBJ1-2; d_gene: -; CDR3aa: CASSHRMYYGYTF; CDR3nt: TGTGCCAGCAGCCACAGGATGTACTATGGCTACACCTTC
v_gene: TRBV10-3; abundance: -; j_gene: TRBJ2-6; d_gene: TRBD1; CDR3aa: CAISEGRGYGANVLTF; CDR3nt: TGTGCCATCAGTGAGGGCAGGGGGTACGGGGCCAACGTCCTGACTTTC
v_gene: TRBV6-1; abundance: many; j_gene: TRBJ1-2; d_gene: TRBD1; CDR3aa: CASRDGTGGGNYGYTF; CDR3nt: TGTGCCAGCAGGGACGGGACAGGGGGCGGCAACTATGGCTACACCTTC
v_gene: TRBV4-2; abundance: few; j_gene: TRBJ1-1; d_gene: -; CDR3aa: CASSQVGTNQRVPEAFF; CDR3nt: TGTGCCAGCAGCCAAGTCGGGACGAATCAGCGTGTGCCGGAAGCTTTCTTT
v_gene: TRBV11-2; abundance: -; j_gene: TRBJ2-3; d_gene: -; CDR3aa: CASSSIRSGPSTDTQYF; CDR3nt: TGTGCCAGCAGCTCCATACGAAGCGGACCAAGCACAGATACGCAGTATTTT
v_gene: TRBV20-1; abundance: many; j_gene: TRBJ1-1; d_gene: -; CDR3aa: CSARDEGGAYEAFF; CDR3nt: TGCAGTGCTAGAGATGAGGGAGGGGCCTATGAAGCTTTCTTT
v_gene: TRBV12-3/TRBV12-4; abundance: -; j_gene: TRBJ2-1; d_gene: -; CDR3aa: CASSSSSAYNEQFF; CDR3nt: TGTGCCAGCAGTTCTTCTAGCGCCTACAATGAGCAGTTCTTC
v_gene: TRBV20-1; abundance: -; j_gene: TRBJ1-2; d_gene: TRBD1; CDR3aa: CSARDRRAGGAKYGYTF; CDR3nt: TGCAGTGCTAGAGATCGCAGGGCAGGGGGCGCAAAGTATGGCTACACCTTC
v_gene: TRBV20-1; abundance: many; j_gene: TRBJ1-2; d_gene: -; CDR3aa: CSAPPQGPYGYTF; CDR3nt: TGCAGTGCACCGCCCCAGGGGCCCTATGGCTACACCTTC
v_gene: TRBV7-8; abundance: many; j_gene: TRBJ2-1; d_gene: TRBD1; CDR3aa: CASSHSGGYNEQFF; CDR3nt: TGTGCCAGCAGCCATTCAGGGGGTTACAATGAGCAGTTCTTC
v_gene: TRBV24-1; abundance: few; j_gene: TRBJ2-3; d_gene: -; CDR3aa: CATSDSRGRSTDTQYF; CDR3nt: TGTGCCACCAGTGATTCCAGGGGCCGGAGCACAGATACGCAGTATTTT
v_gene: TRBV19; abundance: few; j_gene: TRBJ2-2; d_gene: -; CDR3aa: CASSIVSLNTGELFF; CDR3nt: TGTGCCAGTAGTATAGTTTCGCTTAACACCGGGGAGCTGTTTTTT
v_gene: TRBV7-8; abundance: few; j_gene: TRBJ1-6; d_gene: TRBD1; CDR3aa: CASSLQTGASSPLHF; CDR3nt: TGTGCCAGCAGCTTACAGACAGGGGCAAGTTCACCCCTCCACTTT
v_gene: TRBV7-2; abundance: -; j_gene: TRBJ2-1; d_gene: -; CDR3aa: CASSWKSGTLDEQFF; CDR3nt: TGTGCCAGCAGCTGGAAGTCAGGGACCTTAGATGAGCAGTTCTTC
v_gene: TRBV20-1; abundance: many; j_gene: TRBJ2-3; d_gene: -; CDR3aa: CSARERDTQYF; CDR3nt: TGCAGTGCTAGAGAAAGGGATACGCAGTATTTT
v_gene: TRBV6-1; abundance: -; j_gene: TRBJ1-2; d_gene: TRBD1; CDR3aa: CASSSVQGEGYTF; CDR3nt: TGTGCCAGCAGTTCAGTACAGGGGGAAGGCTACACCTTC
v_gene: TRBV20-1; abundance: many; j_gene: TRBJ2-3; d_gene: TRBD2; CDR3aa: CSAVTGTSGGGTQYF; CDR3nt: TGCAGTGCTGTAACCGGGACTAGCGGGGGGGGGACGCAGTATTTT
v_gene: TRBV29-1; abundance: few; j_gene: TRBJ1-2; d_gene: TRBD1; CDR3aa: CSVRETGGAGYGYTF; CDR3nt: TGCAGCGTGCGCGAAACAGGGGGCGCGGGCTATGGCTACACCTTC
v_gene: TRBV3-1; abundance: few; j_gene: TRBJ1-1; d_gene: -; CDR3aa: CASSQEIRNTEAFF; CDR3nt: TGTGCCAGCAGCCAAGAAATTCGGAACACTGAAGCTTTCTTT
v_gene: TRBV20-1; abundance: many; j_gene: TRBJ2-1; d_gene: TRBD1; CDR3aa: CSARVWTGDEQFF; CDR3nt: TGCAGTGCTAGAGTCTGGACAGGGGATGAGCAGTTCTTC
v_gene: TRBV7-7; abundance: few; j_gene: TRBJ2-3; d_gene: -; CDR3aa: CASSSRLESTDTQYF; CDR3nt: TGTGCCAGCAGCTCCAGACTAGAAAGCACAGATACGCAGTATTTT
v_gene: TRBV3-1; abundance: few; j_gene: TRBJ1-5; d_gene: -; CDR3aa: CASSQGGVGSNQPQHF; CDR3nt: TGTGCCAGCAGCCAAGGGGGGGTCGGTAGCAATCAGCCCCAGCATTTT
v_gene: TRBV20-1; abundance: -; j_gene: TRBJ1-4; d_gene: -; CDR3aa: CSAPNQGEGIPEKLFF; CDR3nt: TGCAGTGCCCCGAACCAAGGCGAGGGGATTCCTGAAAAACTGTTTTTT
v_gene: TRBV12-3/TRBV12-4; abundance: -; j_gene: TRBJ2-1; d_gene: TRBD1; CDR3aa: CASSAGTGDNDEKFF; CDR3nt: TGTGCCAGCAGTGCCGGGACAGGGGATAATGATGAGAAGTTCTTC
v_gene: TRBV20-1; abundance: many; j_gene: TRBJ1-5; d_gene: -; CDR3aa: CSAREGGQPQHF; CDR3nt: TGCAGTGCTAGGGAGGGAGGTCAGCCCCAGCATTTT
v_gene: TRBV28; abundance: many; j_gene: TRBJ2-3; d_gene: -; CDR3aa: CASRPGGSGKGDTQYF; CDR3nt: TGTGCCAGCAGGCCGGGCGGTTCGGGGAAGGGAGATACGCAGTATTTT
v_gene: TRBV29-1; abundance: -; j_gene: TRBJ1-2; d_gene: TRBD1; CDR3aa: CSVEGGDRGDGYTF; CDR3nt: TGCAGCGTTGAGGGGGGGGACAGGGGCGATGGCTACACCTTC
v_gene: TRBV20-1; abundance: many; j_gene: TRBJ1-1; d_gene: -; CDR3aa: CRIRDIGKNTEAFF; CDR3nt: TGCAGAATCCGGGACATAGGGAAGAACACTGAAGCTTTCTTT
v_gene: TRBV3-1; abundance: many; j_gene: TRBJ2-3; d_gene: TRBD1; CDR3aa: CASSHEGAGTGASDTQYF; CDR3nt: TGTGCCAGCAGCCACGAAGGGGCCGGGACAGGGGCTTCAGATACGCAGTATTTT
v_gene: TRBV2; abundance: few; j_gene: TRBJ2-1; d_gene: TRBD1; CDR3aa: CTSSGLGTGNEQFF; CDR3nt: TGTACTTCCTCGGGCCTCGGGACAGGGAATGAGCAGTTCTTC
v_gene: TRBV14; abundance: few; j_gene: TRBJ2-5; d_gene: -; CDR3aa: CASSQDPQETQYF; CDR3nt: TGTGCCAGCAGCCAAGACCCTCAAGAGACCCAGTACTTC
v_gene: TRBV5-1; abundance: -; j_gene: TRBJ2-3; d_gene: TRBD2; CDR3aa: CASSPAGTTDTQYF; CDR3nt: TGCGCCAGCAGCCCAGCGGGGACCACAGATACGCAGTATTTT
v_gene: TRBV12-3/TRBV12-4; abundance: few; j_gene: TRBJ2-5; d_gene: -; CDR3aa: CASTPTTQETQYF; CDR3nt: TGTGCCAGCACCCCGACTACCCAAGAGACCCAGTACTTC
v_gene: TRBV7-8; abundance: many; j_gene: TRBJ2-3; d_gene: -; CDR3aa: CASSLGPQGSDTQYF; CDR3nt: TGTGCCAGCAGCTTAGGCCCCCAGGGATCAGATACGCAGTATTTT
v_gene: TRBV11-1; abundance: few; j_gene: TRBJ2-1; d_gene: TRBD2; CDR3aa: CTSSLLGGANEQFF; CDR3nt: TGTACCAGCAGCTTACTCGGGGGGGCGAATGAGCAGTTCTTC
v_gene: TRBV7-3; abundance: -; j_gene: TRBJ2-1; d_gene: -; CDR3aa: CASSLWAGGYNEQFF; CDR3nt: TGTGCCAGCAGCTTATGGGCTGGCGGATACAATGAGCAGTTCTTC
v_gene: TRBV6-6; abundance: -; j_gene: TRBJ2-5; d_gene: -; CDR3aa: CASRRGTEQETQYF; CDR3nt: TGCGCCAGCAGGAGGGGGACAGAACAAGAGACCCAGTACTTC
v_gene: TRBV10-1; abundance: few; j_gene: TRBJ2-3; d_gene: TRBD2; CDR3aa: CASSELAGTDTQYF; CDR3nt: TGCGCCAGCAGTGAGTTAGCGGGGACAGATACGCAGTATTTT
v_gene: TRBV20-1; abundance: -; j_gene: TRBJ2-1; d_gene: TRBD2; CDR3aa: CSAQTSGSYNEQFF; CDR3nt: TGCAGTGCCCAGACTAGCGGGTCCTACAATGAGCAGTTCTTC
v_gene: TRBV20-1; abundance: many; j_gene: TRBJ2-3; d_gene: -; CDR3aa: CSARVSGTDTQYF; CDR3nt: TGCAGTGCTAGAGTATCGGGGACAGATACGCAGTATTTT
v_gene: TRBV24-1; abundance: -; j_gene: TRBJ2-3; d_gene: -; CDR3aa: CATSGGLDTQYF; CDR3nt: TGTGCCACCAGTGGGGGCCTGGATACGCAGTATTTT
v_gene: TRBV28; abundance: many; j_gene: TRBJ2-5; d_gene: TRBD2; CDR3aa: CASRPSGGSETQYF; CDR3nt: TGTGCCAGCAGGCCAAGCGGGGGCTCAGAGACCCAGTACTTC
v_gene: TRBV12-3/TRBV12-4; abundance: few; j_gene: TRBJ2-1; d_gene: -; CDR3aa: CASSSNPKQFF; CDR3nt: TGTGCCAGCAGTTCAAATCCGAAGCAGTTCTTC